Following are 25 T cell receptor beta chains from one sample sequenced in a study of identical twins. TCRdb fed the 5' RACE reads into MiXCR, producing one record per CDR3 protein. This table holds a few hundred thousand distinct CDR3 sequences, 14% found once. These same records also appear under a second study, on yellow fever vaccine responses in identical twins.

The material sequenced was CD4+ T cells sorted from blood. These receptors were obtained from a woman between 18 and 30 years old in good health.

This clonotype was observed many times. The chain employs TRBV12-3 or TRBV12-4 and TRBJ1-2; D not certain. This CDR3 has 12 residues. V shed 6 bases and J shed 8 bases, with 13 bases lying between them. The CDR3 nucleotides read TGTGCCAGCAGGGTTGGCACCCGGGGCTACACCTTC. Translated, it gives CASRVGTRGYTF.

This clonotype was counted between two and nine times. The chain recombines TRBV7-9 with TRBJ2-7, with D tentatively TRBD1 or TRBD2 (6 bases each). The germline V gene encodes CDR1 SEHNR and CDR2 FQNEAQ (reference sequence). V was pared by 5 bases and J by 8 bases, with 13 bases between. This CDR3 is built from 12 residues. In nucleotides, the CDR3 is TGTGCCAGCAGCCGGCGGGACACCAAGCAGTACTTC. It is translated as CASSRRDTKQYF. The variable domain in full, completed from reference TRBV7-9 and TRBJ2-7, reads DTGVSQNPRHKITKRGQNVTFRCDPISEHNRLYWYRQTLGQGPEFLTYFQNEAQLEKSRLLSDRFSAERPKGSFSTLEIQRTEQGDSAMYLCASSRRDTKQYFGPGTRLTVT.

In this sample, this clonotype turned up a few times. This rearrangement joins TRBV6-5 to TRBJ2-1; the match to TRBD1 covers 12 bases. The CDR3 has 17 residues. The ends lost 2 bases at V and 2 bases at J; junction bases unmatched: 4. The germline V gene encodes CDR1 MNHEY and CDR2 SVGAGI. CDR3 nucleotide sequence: TGTGCCAGCAGTTACGGGGGACAGGGGGCAACCTACAATGAGCAGTTCTTC. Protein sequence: CASSYGGQGATYNEQFF.

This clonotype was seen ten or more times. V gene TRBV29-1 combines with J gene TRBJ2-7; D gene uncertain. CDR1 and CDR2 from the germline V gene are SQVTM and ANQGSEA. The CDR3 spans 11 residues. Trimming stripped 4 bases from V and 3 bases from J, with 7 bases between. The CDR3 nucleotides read TGCAGCGTTGGTAGTGGCTACGAGCAGTACTTC. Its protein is CSVGSGYEQYF.

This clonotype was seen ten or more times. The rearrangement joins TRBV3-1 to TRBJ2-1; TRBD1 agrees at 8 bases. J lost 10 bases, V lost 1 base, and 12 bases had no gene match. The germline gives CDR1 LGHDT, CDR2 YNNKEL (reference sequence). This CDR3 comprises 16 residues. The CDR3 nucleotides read TGTGCCAGCAGCCAAGCCGGACAGGGAATATCAGGCGAGCAGTTCTTC. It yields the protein CASSQAGQGISGEQFF.

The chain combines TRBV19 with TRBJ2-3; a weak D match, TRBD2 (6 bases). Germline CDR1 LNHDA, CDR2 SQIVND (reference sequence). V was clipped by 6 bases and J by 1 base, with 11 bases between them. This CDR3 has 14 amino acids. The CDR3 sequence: CASRSGTGTDTQYF. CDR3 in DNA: TGTGCCAGTAGATCCGGGACTGGCACAGATACGCAGTATTTT.

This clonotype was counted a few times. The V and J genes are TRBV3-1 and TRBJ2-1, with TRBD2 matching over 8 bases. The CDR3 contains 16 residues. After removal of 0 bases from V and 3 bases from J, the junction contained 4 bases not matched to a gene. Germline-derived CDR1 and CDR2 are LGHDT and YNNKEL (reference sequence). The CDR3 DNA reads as TGTGCCAGCAGCCAAGATCGCACTAGCGGCTACAATGAGCAGTTCTTC. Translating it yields CASSQDRTSGYNEQFF.

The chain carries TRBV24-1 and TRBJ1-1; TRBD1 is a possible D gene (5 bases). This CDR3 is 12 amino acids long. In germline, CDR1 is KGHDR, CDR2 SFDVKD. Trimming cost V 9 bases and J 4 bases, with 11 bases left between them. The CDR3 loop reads CATSDSGTEAFF. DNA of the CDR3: TGTGCCACCTCCGACAGCGGCACTGAAGCTTTCTTT.

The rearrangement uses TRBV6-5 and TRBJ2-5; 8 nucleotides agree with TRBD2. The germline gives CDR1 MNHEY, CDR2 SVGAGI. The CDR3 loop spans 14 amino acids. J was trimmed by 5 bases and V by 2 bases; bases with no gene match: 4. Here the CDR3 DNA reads TGTGCCAGCAGTTACACCAGCGGGAGTGAGACCCAGTACTTC. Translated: CASSYTSGSETQYF.

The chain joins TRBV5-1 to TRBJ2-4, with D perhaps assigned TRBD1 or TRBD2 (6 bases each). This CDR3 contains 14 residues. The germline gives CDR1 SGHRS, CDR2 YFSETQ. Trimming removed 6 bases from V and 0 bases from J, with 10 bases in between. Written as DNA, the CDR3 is TGCGCCAGCAAGGGGGGAATAGCCAAAAACATTCAGTACTTC. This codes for CASKGGIAKNIQYF. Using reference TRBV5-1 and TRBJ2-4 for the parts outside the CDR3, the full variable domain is KAGVTQTPRYLIKTRGQQVTLSCSPISGHRSVSWYQQTPGQGLQFLFEYFSETQRNKGNFPGRFSGRQFSNSRSEMNVSTLELGDSALYLCASKGGIAKNIQYFGAGTRLSVL.

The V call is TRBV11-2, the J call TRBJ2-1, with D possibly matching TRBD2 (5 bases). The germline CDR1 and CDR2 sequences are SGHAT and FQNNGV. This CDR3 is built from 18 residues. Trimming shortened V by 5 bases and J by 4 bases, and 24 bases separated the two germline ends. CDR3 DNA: TGTGCCAGCAGCCTAAGAGGTGTGTCGGGGAGCCGGTACAATGAGCAGTTCTTC. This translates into CASSLRGVSGSRYNEQFF.

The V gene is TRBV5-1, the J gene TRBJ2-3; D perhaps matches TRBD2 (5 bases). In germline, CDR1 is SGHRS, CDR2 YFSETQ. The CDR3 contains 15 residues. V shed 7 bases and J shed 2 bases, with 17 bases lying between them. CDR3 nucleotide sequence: TGCGCCAGCTGTCGGGATTATGTAGACACAGATACGCAGTATTTT. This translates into CASCRDYVDTDTQYF.

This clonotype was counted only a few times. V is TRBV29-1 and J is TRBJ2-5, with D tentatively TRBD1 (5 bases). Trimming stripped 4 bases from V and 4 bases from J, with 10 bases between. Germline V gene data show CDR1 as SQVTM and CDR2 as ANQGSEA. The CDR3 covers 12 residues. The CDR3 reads CSVGSRVETQYF. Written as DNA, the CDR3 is TGCAGCGTTGGTTCCAGGGTAGAGACCCAGTACTTC.

For the CDR3, the DNA is TGCGCCAGCAGCAAACGACTAGCGGGGGGCGTCCAAGAGACCCAGTACTTC. The encoded protein is CASSKRLAGGVQETQYF. This chain joins TRBV5-1 and TRBJ2-5; 13 nucleotides match TRBD2. The CDR3 has 17 amino acids. V gave up 4 bases and J gave up 1 base; unmatched junction bases: 7. CDR1 and CDR2 from the germline V gene are SGHRS and YFSETQ.

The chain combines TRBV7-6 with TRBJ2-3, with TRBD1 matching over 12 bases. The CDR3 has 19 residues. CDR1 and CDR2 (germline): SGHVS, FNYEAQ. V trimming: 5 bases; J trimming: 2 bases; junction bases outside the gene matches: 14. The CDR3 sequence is CASSHQGQGAVRVTDTQYF. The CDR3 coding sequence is TGTGCCAGCAGCCACCAGGGACAGGGGGCTGTTCGGGTCACAGATACGCAGTATTTT.

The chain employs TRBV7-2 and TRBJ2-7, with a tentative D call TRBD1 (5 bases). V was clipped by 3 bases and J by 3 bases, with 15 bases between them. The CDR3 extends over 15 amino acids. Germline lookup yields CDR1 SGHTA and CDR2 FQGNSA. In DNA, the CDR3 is TGTGCCAGCAGCTTTGCAGGTTGGGGCTTCTACGAGCAGTACTTC. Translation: CASSFAGWGFYEQYF.

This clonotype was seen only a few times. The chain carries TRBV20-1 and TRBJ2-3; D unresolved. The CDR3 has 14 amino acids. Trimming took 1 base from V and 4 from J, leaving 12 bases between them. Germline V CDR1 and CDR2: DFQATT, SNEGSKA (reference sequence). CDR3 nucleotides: TGCAGTGCTAGAGTCAGACCGACGCCAGATACGCAGTATTTT. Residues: CSARVRPTPDTQYF.

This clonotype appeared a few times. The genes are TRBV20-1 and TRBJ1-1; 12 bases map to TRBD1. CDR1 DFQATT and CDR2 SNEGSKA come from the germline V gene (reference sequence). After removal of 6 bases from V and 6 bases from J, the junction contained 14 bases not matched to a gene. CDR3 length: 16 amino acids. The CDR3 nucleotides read TGCAGTGCGAGAACCGGGACAGGGGGCTTTTATCCTGAAGCTTTCTTT. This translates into CSARTGTGGFYPEAFF.

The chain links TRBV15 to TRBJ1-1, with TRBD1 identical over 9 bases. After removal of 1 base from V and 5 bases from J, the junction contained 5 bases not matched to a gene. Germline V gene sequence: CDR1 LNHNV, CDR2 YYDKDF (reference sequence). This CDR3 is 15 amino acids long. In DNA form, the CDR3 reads TGTGCCACCAGCAGAGGGACAGGGGAGAGGACTGAAGCTTTCTTT. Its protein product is CATSRGTGERTEAFF.

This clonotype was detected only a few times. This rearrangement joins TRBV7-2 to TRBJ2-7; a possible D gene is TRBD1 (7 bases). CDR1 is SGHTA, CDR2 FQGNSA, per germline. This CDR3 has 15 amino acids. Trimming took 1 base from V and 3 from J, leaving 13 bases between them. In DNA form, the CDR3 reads TGTGCCAGCAGCTTAGAGCGGGCAGGGGGCTACGAGCAGTACTTC. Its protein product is CASSLERAGGYEQYF.

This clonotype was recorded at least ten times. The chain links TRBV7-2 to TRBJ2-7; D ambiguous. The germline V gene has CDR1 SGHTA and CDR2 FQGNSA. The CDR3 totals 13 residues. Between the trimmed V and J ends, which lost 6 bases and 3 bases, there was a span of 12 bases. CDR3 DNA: TGTGCCAGCAGTCTAACGCGAGTCTACGAGCAGTACTTC. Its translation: CASSLTRVYEQYF.

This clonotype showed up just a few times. CDR3 DNA sequence: TGTGCCAGCAGCTCGATGAGGCTAGCGGGAGAGGACGAGCAGTACTTC. Translating it yields CASSSMRLAGEDEQYF. The chain couples TRBV7-2 to TRBJ2-7; 10 nucleotides match TRBD2. Per germline, CDR1 SGHTA and CDR2 FQGNSA. The trim removed 4 bases at V and 5 bases at J, leaving 11 bases unmatched. CDR3 length: 16 amino acids.

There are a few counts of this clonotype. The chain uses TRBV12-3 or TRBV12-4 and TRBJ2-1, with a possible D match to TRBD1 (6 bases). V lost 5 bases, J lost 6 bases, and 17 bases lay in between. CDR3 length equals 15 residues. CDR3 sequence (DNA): TGTGCCAGCAGTACCGGGACACAAGCCCCCAATGAGCAGTTCTTC. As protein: CASSTGTQAPNEQFF.

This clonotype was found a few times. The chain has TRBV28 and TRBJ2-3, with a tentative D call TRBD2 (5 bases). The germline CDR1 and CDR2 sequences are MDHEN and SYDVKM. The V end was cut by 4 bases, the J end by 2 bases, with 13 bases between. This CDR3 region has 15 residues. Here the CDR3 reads CASSSEVRVTDTQYF. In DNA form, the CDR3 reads TGTGCCAGCAGTTCGGAGGTTAGGGTCACAGATACGCAGTATTTT. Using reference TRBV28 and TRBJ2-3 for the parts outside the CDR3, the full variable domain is DVKVTQSSRYLVKRTGEKVFLECVQDMDHENMFWYRQDPGLGLRLIYFSYDVKMKEKGDIPEGYSVSREKKERFSLILESASTNQTSMYLCASSSEVRVTDTQYFGPGTRLTVL.

The CDR3 here is CASSPQSVRQGWTEAFF. The CDR3, as DNA: TGTGCCAGCTCACCACAGTCGGTAAGACAGGGTTGGACTGAAGCTTTCTTT. The chain links TRBV18 to TRBJ1-1; TRBD1 aligns across 7 bases. In germline, CDR1 is KGHSH, CDR2 LQKENI. The CDR3 consists of 17 residues. J lost 5 bases, V lost 1 base, and 13 bases had no gene match.